The rows below give T cell receptor beta chains drawn from one sample of a study of control samples from healthy donors and cancer patients. Assay: immunoSEQ multiplex PCR; the TCRdb copy retains only in-frame clones and omits some. The sample includes some 64,000 clones, 90% of them seen just once. The sample comprised PBMCs. Source of these receptors: a woman between 50 and 59 years old with colorectal cancer. The CDR3 runs from the conserved cysteine through the conserved F or W. D genes are given only for firm matches. Clone sizes are given selectively: once, few, many, or a class where the clone is expanded.

size	length	D	J	V	DNA	CDR3
NA	12	NA	TRBJ2-4	TRBV2	TGTGCCAGCAGCGGGGACTTAAACATTCAGTACTTC	CASSGDLNIQYF
few	13	NA	TRBJ1-5	TRBV5-1	TGCGCCAGCAGCCCTAATAGAGGTCAGCCCCAGCATTTT	CASSPNRGQPQHF
NA	17	TRBD1	TRBJ1-2	TRBV5-4	TGTGCCAGCAGCTTGGGGGACAGATCCTACCCTAACTATGGCTACACCTTC	CASSLGDRSYPNYGYTF
NA	16	NA	TRBJ1-1	TRBV6-6	TGTGCCAGCACACCTTTTACCCGATTTAAGAACACTGAAGCTTTCTTT	CASTPFTRFKNTEAFF
NA	15	NA	TRBJ2-3	TRBV9	TGTGCCAGCAGCCTTGGACCCGTCGGCACAGATACGCAGTATTTT	CASSLGPVGTDTQYF
NA	14	NA	TRBJ1-2	TRBV5-1	TGCGCCAGCAGCTCCGGTGGCAGAGACTATGGCTACACCTTC	CASSSGGRDYGYTF
NA	14	NA	TRBJ1-2	TRBV5-4	TGTGCCAGCAGCCCCGGACAGCGGACGTTTGGCTACACCTTC	CASSPGQRTFGYTF
NA	15	NA	TRBJ2-1	TRBV18	TGTGCCAGCTCACCAGAGATGACGGGTTACAATGAGCAGTTCTTC	CASSPEMTGYNEQFF
NA	16	TRBD2	TRBJ2-1	TRBV29-1	TGCAGCGTTGATGGGTTAGCGGGACGAACTTACAATGAGCAGTTCTTC	CSVDGLAGRTYNEQFF
NA	12	TRBD1	TRBJ2-3	TRBV29-1	TGCAGTTTCAGGGGACAGACAGATACGCAGTATTTT	CSFRGQTDTQYF
NA	12	NA	TRBJ2-7	TRBV2	TGTGCCAGCTCCATGGAGGTCTACGAGCAGTACTTC	CASSMEVYEQYF
few	14	NA	TRBJ2-5	TRBV10-1	TGCGCCAGCAGTGAGTCGGGTACGAGGGAGACCCAGTACTTC	CASSESGTRETQYF
NA	12	NA	TRBJ2-7	TRBV6-6	TGTGCCAGCAGTTACTCCGGGACCGAGCAGTACTTC	CASSYSGTEQYF